These 8 T cell receptor beta chains originate from one sample sequenced in a study of T cell responses to AZD1222 COVID-19 vaccine. Produced via immunoSEQ multiplex PCR; TCRdb's table is partial and in-frame only. The profile shows 150,000 to 200,000 clones, around 92% of them singletons. This material consisted of peripheral blood, taken on day 0 of AZD1222 vaccination. The receptors stem from an adult in good health.

The V call is TRBV11-2, the J call TRBJ2-3, with 9 nucleotides matching TRBD2. V shed 5 bases, J shed 0 bases, and the junction held 3 bases outside the gene matches. The CDR3 extends over 15 amino acids. Germline-derived CDR1 and CDR2 are SGHAT and FQNNGV. This CDR3 is CASSPLAGSTDTQYF. The CDR3 region has the DNA TGTGCCAGCAGCCCTCTAGCGGGAAGCACAGATACGCAGTATTTT.

CDR3 protein: CASSEGDRNTIYF. The DNA for the CDR3 is TGTGCCAGCAGTGAAGGGGACAGAAACACCATATATTTT. This rearrangement joins TRBV6-1 to TRBJ1-3, with a weak D call TRBD1 (6 bases). This CDR3 comprises 13 residues. The V end was cut by 1 base, the J end by 5 bases, with 6 bases between. Germline V gene data show CDR1 as MNHNS and CDR2 as SASEGT.

This chain connects TRBV6-1 to TRBJ1-1; TRBD1 might be the D (5 bases). The V gene lost 3 bases and the J gene lost 4 bases, with 9 bases spanning the gap. Germline V gene sequence: CDR1 MNHNS, CDR2 SASEGT. The CDR3 sequence is 13 residues long. This chain's CDR3 is CASSDLGGTEAFF. The CDR3 DNA sequence: TGTGCCAGCAGTGATTTGGGGGGCACTGAAGCTTTCTTT.

The chain links TRBV7-8 to TRBJ2-3; 10 bases fit TRBD1. The CDR3 is 16 residues long. In germline, CDR1 is SGHVS, CDR2 FQNEAQ. Trimming took 5 bases from V and 4 from J; bases not matched to a gene: 9. The DNA for the CDR3 is TGTGCCAGCAGCCGCATACCGGGACAGGGGTCAGATACGCAGTATTTT. This sequence encodes CASSRIPGQGSDTQYF.

A single count supports this clone. V gene TRBV5-6 combines with J gene TRBJ1-4, with D possibly matching TRBD1 (5 bases). The CDR3 contains 16 residues. V dropped 0 bases and J dropped 8 bases, with 17 bases sitting between them. CDR1 and CDR2 (germline): SGHDT, YYEEEE. The DNA for the CDR3 is TGTGCCAGCAGCTTGGGCCCCGGGGCCGGGGAGGAAAAACTGTTTTTT. Encoded protein: CASSLGPGAGEEKLFF.

The chain is built from TRBV11-3 and TRBJ2-3; 10 nucleotides match TRBD2. Germline CDR1 and CDR2: SGHNT and YENEEA. The trim removed 4 bases at V and 3 bases at J, leaving 4 bases unmatched. This CDR3 is 15 amino acids long. As DNA, the CDR3 is TGTGCCAGCAGCTCCGGACTAGCGGCTACAGATACGCAGTATTTT. This translates into CASSSGLAATDTQYF.

The chain links TRBV5-6 to TRBJ1-2; D ambiguous. Germline V gene lookup returns CDR1 SGHDT and CDR2 YYEEEE. Trimming took off 4 bases at V and 7 bases at J, with 14 bases between the two ends. The CDR3 consists of 13 residues. The CDR3 protein is CASSPREGSGYTF. The CDR3 DNA reads as TGTGCCAGCAGCCCGCGAGAGGGAAGTGGCTACACCTTC.

The DNA of the CDR3 is TGCAGTGCTAGAGATCTTCCGGAGCAGTACTTC. Protein sequence: CSARDLPEQYF. V is TRBV20-1 and J is TRBJ2-7; D gene ambiguous. V lost 0 bases, J lost 7 bases, and 7 bases lay in between. This CDR3 is 11 amino acids long. In germline, CDR1 is DFQATT, CDR2 SNEGSKA (reference sequence).